The 10 T cell receptor beta chains reported below all come from one sample, sequenced in a study of shared clonotypes between healthy human individuals. Data came from immunoSEQ multiplex PCR; TCRdb stores just in-frame clones and leaves some out. The sample consists of 1.5 million to 1.9 million clones, around 98% of them appearing once. The sequenced material came from naive CD4+ T cells sorted from blood. As to subset: CD45RA+ positively selected. These TCRs come from a man between 25 and 39 years old in good health.

The chain recombines TRBV25-1 with TRBJ2-2; D remains ambiguous. The CDR3 is 13 amino acids. Between the trimmed V and J ends, which lost 4 bases and 1 base, there was a span of 4 bases. In germline, CDR1 is MGHDK, CDR2 SYGVNS. The CDR3 loop reads CASSVGNTGELFF. In nucleotides, the CDR3 is TGTGCCAGCAGTGTAGGGAACACCGGGGAGCTGTTTTTT.

This clone has a single count. The rearrangement uses TRBV6-1 and TRBJ1-2; D unclear. This CDR3 contains 15 residues. Trimming stripped 4 bases from V and 4 bases from J, with 16 bases between. Germline lookup yields CDR1 MNHNS and CDR2 SASEGT. The CDR3 DNA follows: TGTGCCAGCAGTGTAACCTCCGGGAACAGCTATGGCTACACCTTC. This codes for CASSVTSGNSYGYTF.

V and J are TRBV6-4 and TRBJ1-2, with TRBD1 matching 9 bases. The CDR3 runs to 16 residues. From germline, CDR1 is MRHNA and CDR2 SNTAGT. The ends lost 6 bases at V and 4 bases at J; junction bases unmatched: 12. In DNA form, the CDR3 reads TGTGCCAGCAGCTCGGGACAGGGTTCTCCCTGCTATGGCTACACCTTC. It translates to CASSSGQGSPCYGYTF.

The gene calls are TRBV29-1 and TRBJ1-3; D perhaps matches TRBD1 (6 bases). Trimming cost V 6 bases and J 0 bases, with 12 bases left between them. Germline CDR1 SQVTM, CDR2 ANQGSEA. The CDR3 loop spans 14 amino acids. The CDR3 spells CSVVKGGSGNTIYF. The CDR3 DNA reads as TGCAGCGTGGTTAAAGGGGGCTCTGGAAACACCATATATTTT.

The count of this clone is one. The chain joins TRBV7-8 to TRBJ2-3; D is uncertain. The CDR3 loop spans 16 amino acids. Deletions cut 3 bases from V and 2 bases from J, with 15 bases between. Germline-derived CDR1 and CDR2 are SGHVS and FQNEAQ. CDR3 protein: CASSFSSAGPTDTQYF. In DNA, the CDR3 is TGTGCCAGCAGCTTTTCATCCGCAGGACCCACAGATACGCAGTATTTT.

The rearrangement joins TRBV6-5 to TRBJ1-5, with D maybe TRBD1 (6 bases). The V end was cut by 2 bases, the J end by 6 bases, with 8 bases between. The CDR3 is made up of 13 amino acids. Germline V gives CDR1 MNHEY, CDR2 SVGAGI. CDR3 nucleotide sequence: TGTGCCAGCAGTTACACGGGGGCTCAGCCCCAGCATTTT. Translation gives CASSYTGAQPQHF.

The V call is TRBV4-1, the J call TRBJ2-1; 9 bases are shared with TRBD1. From germline, CDR1 is MGHRA and CDR2 YSYEKL. CDR3 size: 16 residues. The ends lost 2 bases at V and 5 bases at J; junction bases unmatched: 7. CDR3 loop: CASSQIGQGNDNEQFF. The CDR3 DNA is TGCGCCAGCAGCCAAATAGGACAGGGGAATGACAATGAGCAGTTCTTC.

J is TRBJ2-1 and V is TRBV11-2, with TRBD2 matching over 11 bases. CDR1 is SGHAT, CDR2 FQNNGV, per germline. The length of the CDR3 is 17 residues. V shed 6 bases, J shed 0 bases, and the junction held 7 bases outside the gene matches. The CDR3 DNA reads TGTGCCAGCAGATCAACTAGCGGGGGTCTCTCCTACAATGAGCAGTTCTTC. The encoded protein is CASRSTSGGLSYNEQFF.

In nucleotides, the CDR3 is TGTGCCAGCAGTTTATACATCAGGGCGGGAGGTGAAAAACTGTTTTTT. It is translated as CASSLYIRAGGEKLFF. This chain links TRBV28 with TRBJ1-4; TRBD1 is a possible D gene (5 bases). CDR1 is MDHEN and CDR2 is SYDVKM in the germline V gene. Trimming removed 1 base at V and 7 bases at J, with 16 bases between. There are 16 residues in the CDR3.

V and J are TRBV9 and TRBJ1-5; perhaps TRBD1 as D (5 bases). V was trimmed by 4 bases and J by 5 bases, leaving 13 bases between them. Germline V gives CDR1 SGDLS, CDR2 YYNGEE. The CDR3 has 14 residues. CDR3 loop: CASSQGPLDQPQHF. CDR3 DNA: TGTGCCAGCAGCCAGGGACCTTTGGATCAGCCCCAGCATTTT.